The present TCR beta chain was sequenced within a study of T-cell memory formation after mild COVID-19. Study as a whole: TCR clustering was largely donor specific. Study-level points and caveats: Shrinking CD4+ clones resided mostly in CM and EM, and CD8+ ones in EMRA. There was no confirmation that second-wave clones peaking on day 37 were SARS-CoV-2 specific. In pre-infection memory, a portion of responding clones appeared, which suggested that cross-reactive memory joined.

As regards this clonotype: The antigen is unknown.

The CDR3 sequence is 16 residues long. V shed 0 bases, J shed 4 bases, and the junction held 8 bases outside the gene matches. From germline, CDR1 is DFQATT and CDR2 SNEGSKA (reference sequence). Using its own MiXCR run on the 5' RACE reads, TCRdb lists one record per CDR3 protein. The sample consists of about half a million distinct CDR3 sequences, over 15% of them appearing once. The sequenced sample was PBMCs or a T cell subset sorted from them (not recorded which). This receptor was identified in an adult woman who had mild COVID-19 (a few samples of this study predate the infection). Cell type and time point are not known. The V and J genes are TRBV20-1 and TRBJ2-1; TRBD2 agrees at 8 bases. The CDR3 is CSARDPRLATYNEQFF. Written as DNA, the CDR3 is TGCAGTGCTAGAGATCCCCGACTAGCGACTTACAATGAGCAGTTCTTC.